This T cell receptor beta chain was sequenced for a study of cytomegalovirus exposure and HLA in healthy donors. Across the study: A prior study identified just under 120 million unique TCR beta sequences from about 180 million T cells. Most donors, roughly 82% of 398 genotyped, fell in the Caucasian-associated ancestry cluster.

Germline V gene sequence: CDR1 SQVTM, CDR2 ANQGSEA. There are 14 residues in the CDR3. Between the trimmed V and J ends, which lost 3 bases and 7 bases, there was a span of 18 bases. The PCR had 60 Vbeta and 13 Jbeta primers. TCRdb's table, derived via immunoSEQ multiplex PCR, lists solely in-frame clones and lacks some. The sample has roughly 170,000 clones, approximately 84% seen once; the top ten hold under 5%. The TCR was taken from a man between 18 and 29 years old in good health and CMV-seronegative. The chain recombines TRBV29-1 with TRBJ1-1; unclear D gene. Material for sequencing was PBMCs. CDR3 amino acids: CSVEKTNTALEAFF. As DNA, the CDR3 is TGCAGCGTTGAGAAGACAAATACAGCCCTTGAAGCTTTCTTT.